The source of this T cell receptor (beta chain) is a study of graft-versus-host responses after intestinal transplantation. The overall study: Among the recipients, transplants were multivisceral, liver-intestinal, or isolated intestinal. Once they had received anti-thymocyte globulin induction, all recipients took tacrolimus and steroids for approximately 3 years. Study conclusions and caveats: Allograft clonal ratios (graft-versus-host to host-versus-graft) were high in patients who had graft-donor T cell macrochimerism. The authors found GvH clones in recipient marrow, some appearing first in ileum or blood.

TCRdb's table, derived via immunoSEQ multiplex PCR, lists solely in-frame clones and lacks some. Of just over 95,000 clones in the sample, about 94% were seen once. The V gene end was trimmed by 6 bases and the J gene end by 4 bases; junction bases not matched to a gene: 4. Looked up from germline, CDR1 is LNHDA and CDR2 is SQIVND (reference sequence). The CDR3 is 14 amino acids. In regard to this clone: Its antigen is still unknown.

The input for sequencing was unstimulated CD4+ T cells sorted from spleen or lymph node cells, taken before intestinal transplant. This TCR derives from a human donor who received an intestinal transplant. V gene TRBV19 combines with J gene TRBJ2-2; TRBD1 matches 8 bases. The CDR3: CASSDRGGTGELFF. CDR3 in DNA: TGTGCCAGTAGCGACAGGGGAGGCACCGGGGAGCTGTTTTTT.